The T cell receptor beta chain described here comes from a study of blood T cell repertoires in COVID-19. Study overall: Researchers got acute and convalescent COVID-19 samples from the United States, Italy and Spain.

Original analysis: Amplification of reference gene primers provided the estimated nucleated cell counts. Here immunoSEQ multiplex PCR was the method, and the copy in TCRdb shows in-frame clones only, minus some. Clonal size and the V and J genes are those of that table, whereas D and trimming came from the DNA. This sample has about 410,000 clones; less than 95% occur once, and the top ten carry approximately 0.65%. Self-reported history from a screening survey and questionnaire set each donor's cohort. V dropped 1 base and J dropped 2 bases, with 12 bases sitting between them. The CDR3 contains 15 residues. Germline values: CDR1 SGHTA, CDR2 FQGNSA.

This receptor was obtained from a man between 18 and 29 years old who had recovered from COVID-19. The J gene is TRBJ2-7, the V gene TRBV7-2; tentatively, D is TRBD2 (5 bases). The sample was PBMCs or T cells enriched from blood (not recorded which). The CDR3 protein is CASSLVTSGTYEQYF. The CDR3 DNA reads TGTGCCAGCAGCTTAGTCACCAGCGGAACCTACGAGCAGTACTTC.